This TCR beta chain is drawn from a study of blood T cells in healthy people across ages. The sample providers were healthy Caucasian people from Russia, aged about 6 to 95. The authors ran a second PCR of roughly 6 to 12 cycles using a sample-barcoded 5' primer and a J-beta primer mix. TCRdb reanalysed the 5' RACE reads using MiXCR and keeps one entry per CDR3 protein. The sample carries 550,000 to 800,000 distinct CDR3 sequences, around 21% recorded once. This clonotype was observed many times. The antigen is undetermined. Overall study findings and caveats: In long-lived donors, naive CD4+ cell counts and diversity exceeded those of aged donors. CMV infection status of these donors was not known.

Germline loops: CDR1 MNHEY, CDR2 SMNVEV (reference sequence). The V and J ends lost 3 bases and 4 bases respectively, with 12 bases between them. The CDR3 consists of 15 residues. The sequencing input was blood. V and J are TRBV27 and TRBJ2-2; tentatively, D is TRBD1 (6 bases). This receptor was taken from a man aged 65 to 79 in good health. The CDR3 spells CASSFFGQPTGELFF. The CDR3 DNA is TGTGCCAGCAGTTTTTTTGGACAGCCCACCGGGGAGCTGTTTTTT.